The next 17 T cell receptor beta chains were all read from a single sample in a study of blood T cell repertoires in COVID-19. The data were produced by immunoSEQ multiplex PCR, yet TCRdb's version contains in-frame clones alone and is incomplete. The sample lists 200,000 to 250,000 clones, around nine tenths occurring once. The specimen sequenced was peripheral blood. The receptors shown here come from a man aged 55 to 69 with acute or convalescent COVID-19.

The chain has TRBV24-1 and TRBJ2-1, with TRBD2 matching over 7 bases. This CDR3 contains 15 residues. Losses at the gene ends were 1 base for V and 12 bases for J; bases not matched to a gene: 11. Germline V gene lookup returns CDR1 KGHDR and CDR2 SFDVKD. CDR3 region: CATSDFPSGGTGQFF. In nucleotides, the CDR3 is TGTGCCACCAGTGATTTCCCTAGCGGAGGTACGGGGCAGTTCTTC.

V and J are TRBV7-6 and TRBJ2-5; TRBD2 aligns across 12 bases. This CDR3 contains 16 residues. Germline CDR1 reads SGHVS; CDR2 reads FNYEAQ. V gave up 0 bases and J gave up 1 base; unmatched junction bases: 0. CDR3 DNA sequence: TGTGCCAGCAGCTTAGCACTAGCGGGGGGCCAAGAGACCCAGTACTTC. Its protein product is CASSLALAGGQETQYF. Full variable domain (outside the CDR3, taken from reference TRBV7-6 and TRBJ2-5): GAGVSQSPRYKVTKRGQDVALRCDPISGHVSLYWYRQALGQGPEFLTYFNYEAQQDKSGLPNDRFSAERPEGSISTLTIQRTEQRDSAMYRCASSLALAGGQETQYFGPGTRLLVL.

V gene TRBV3-1 (or the pseudogene TRBV3-2) combines with J gene TRBJ2-7, with 7 bases fitting TRBD2. V lost 4 bases, J lost 6 bases, and 3 bases stayed unmatched. CDR3 length: 12 residues. CDR1 is LGHDT, CDR2 YNNKEL, per germline (reference sequence). The CDR3 DNA reads as TGTGCCAGCAGCCCCGTAGCGGGCGAGCAGTACTTC. Amino acids: CASSPVAGEQYF.

This chain links TRBV28 with TRBJ2-3; 9 bases agree with TRBD2. With 5 bases clipped from V and 0 bases from J, the junction kept 0 bases outside the gene matches. The CDR3 totals 14 residues. Germline V gene data show CDR1 as MDHEN and CDR2 as SYDVKM. The CDR3 here is CASSLAGSTDTQYF. The CDR3 bases are TGTGCCAGCAGTCTAGCGGGGAGCACAGATACGCAGTATTTT.

The chain carries TRBV6-5 and TRBJ1-2, with TRBD1 as a possible D gene (6 bases). Between the trimmed V and J ends, which lost 6 bases and 4 bases, there was a span of 15 bases. The CDR3 loop spans 14 amino acids. Germline CDR1 and CDR2: MNHEY and SVGAGI. CDR3 residues: CASSPRGVSYGYTF. CDR3 bases: TGTGCCAGCAGCCCCAGGGGAGTGAGCTATGGCTACACCTTC.

The rearrangement links TRBV6-6 to TRBJ1-2; no clear D gene. Trimming pared 2 bases from V and 2 bases from J, leaving 15 bases between. CDR3 length: 16 amino acids. Looked up from germline, CDR1 is MNHNY and CDR2 is SVGAGI (reference sequence). Written as DNA, the CDR3 is TGTGCCAGCAGTTACGCAACCACTTCTCCCAACTATGGCTACACCTTC. It codes for CASSYATTSPNYGYTF.

The rearrangement uses TRBV2 and TRBJ1-2, with TRBD1 as a possible D gene (6 bases). V was pared by 7 bases and J by 2 bases, with 26 bases between. Germline V gene lookup returns CDR1 SNHLY and CDR2 FYNNEI. The CDR3 runs 18 residues. The DNA for the CDR3 is TGTGCCAGCAAGTTCACGGGGACATCCCTGGGGACGAACTATGGCTACACCTTC. This translates into CASKFTGTSLGTNYGYTF.

J is TRBJ2-3 and V is TRBV29-1; TRBD1 might be the D (6 bases). V dropped 3 bases and J dropped 2 bases, with 9 bases sitting between them. The germline CDR1 and CDR2 sequences are SQVTM and ANQGSEA. The CDR3 has 13 residues. The CDR3 DNA reads as TGCAGCGTTGACTACAGGGCCACAGATACGCAGTATTTT. It is translated as CSVDYRATDTQYF.

This chain links TRBV9 with TRBJ2-1, with TRBD2 identical over 9 bases. The CDR3 has 15 amino acids. After removal of 4 bases from V and 3 bases from J, the junction contained 5 bases not matched to a gene. Germline values: CDR1 SGDLS, CDR2 YYNGEE. CDR3 nucleotides: TGTGCCAGCAGCCCGCGGGGGGGCGACTACAATGAGCAGTTCTTC. It codes for CASSPRGGDYNEQFF. Full variable domain (rest looked up from reference TRBV9 and TRBJ2-1): DSGVTQTPKHLITATGQRVTLRCSPRSGDLSVYWYQQSLDQGLQFLIQYYNGEERAKGNILERFSAQQFPDLHSELNLSSLELGDSALYFCASSPRGGDYNEQFFGPGTRLTVL.

This clone has just one count. V gene TRBV5-4 combines with J gene TRBJ2-1; TRBD2 agrees at 9 bases. Per the germline V gene, CDR1 is SGHNT and CDR2 is YYREEE (reference sequence). The V gene end was trimmed by 4 bases and the J gene end by 1 base; junction bases not matched to a gene: 12. The CDR3 contains 18 residues. CDR3 DNA: TGTGCCAGCAGCCCCGCGACAGCGGGGGGCCGTTCCTACAATGAGCAGTTCTTC. Translating it yields CASSPATAGGRSYNEQFF.

This clone occurred once. CDR3 sequence (DNA): TGTGCCAGCAGTCCCCAACTAGCGGGGTTTGGGGATACCGGGGAGCTGTTTTTT. Translating gives CASSPQLAGFGDTGELFF. The chain is built from TRBV2 and TRBJ2-2, with 10 bases aligning to TRBD2. Trimming removed 5 bases from V and 5 bases from J; junction bases left unmatched: 14. Germline assignment: CDR1 SNHLY and CDR2 FYNNEI. The CDR3 contains 18 residues.

The rearrangement links TRBV7-3 to TRBJ1-2, with D maybe TRBD1 (6 bases). This CDR3 is 16 amino acids long. Trimming cost V 5 bases and J 4 bases, with 20 bases left between them. Germline-derived CDR1 and CDR2 are SGHTA and FQGTGA. For the CDR3, the DNA is TGTGCCAGCAGCCCCACAGGGAGCCCAGGCGGCTATGGCTACACCTTC. It specifies CASSPTGSPGGYGYTF.

CDR3 amino acids: CASTRQGGIYEQYF. The CDR3, as DNA: TGTGCCAGCACCAGACAGGGGGGGATCTACGAGCAGTACTTC. The genes are TRBV28 and TRBJ2-7, with TRBD1 matching over 9 bases. Trimming removed 7 bases from V and 3 bases from J; junction bases left unmatched: 7. In germline, CDR1 is MDHEN, CDR2 SYDVKM. The CDR3 length is 14 residues. Based on the CDR3 plus reference TRBV28 and TRBJ2-7, the full variable domain is DVKVTQSSRYLVKRTGEKVFLECVQDMDHENMFWYRQDPGLGLRLIYFSYDVKMKEKGDIPEGYSVSREKKERFSLILESASTNQTSMYLCASTRQGGIYEQYFGPGTRLTVT.

The V gene is TRBV7-9, the J gene TRBJ2-7; TRBD2 matches at 7 bases. J lost 13 bases, V lost 1 base, and 10 bases had no gene match. The V gene's germline CDR1 is SEHNR and CDR2 FQNEAQ (reference sequence). The CDR3 sequence is 13 residues long. In DNA form, the CDR3 reads TGTGCCAGCAGCTTAGGGGGACTATCGGAATCATACTTC. Its protein product is CASSLGGLSESYF.

The V gene is TRBV3-1 (or the pseudogene TRBV3-2), the J gene TRBJ1-1; D perhaps matches TRBD1 (6 bases). Trimming shortened V by 6 bases and J by 1 base, and 6 bases separated the two germline ends. Germline lookup yields CDR1 LGHDT and CDR2 YNNKEL (reference sequence). The CDR3 runs 12 residues. In DNA form, the CDR3 reads TGTGCCAGCAGGACAGGGAACACTGAAGCTTTCTTT. This translates into CASRTGNTEAFF.

The chain links TRBV9 to TRBJ1-4; D is possibly TRBD1 (5 bases). V lost 6 bases, J lost 8 bases, and 17 bases lay in between. In germline, CDR1 is SGDLS, CDR2 YYNGEE. This CDR3 has 14 residues. CDR3 nucleotide sequence: TGTGCCAGCAACGACGGCAGGGTGAACGAAAAACTGTTTTTT. It codes for CASNDGRVNEKLFF.

This clone appeared once. This chain joins TRBV7-8 and TRBJ2-5; 8 nucleotides align to TRBD1. The CDR3 is made up of 15 amino acids. Germline V CDR1 and CDR2: SGHVS, FQNEAQ. Unmatched junction bases numbered 8, after V lost 3 bases and J lost 5 bases. The CDR3 loop reads CASSFSGGAGETQYF. CDR3 coding DNA: TGTGCCAGCAGCTTTTCAGGGGGCGCGGGGGAGACCCAGTACTTC.